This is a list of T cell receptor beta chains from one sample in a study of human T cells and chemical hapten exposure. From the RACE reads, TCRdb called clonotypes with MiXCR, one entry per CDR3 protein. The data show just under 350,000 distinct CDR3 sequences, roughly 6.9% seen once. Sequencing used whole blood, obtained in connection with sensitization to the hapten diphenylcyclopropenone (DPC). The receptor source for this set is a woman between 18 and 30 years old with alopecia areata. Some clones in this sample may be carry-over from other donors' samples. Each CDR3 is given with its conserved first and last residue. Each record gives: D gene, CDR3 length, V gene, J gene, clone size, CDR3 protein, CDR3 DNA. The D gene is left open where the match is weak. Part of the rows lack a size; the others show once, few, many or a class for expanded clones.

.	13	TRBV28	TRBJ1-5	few	CASSLVDHQPQHF	TGTGCCAGCAGTTTGGTAGACCATCAGCCCCAGCATTTT
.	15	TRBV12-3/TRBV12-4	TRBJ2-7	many	CASSFAGQLPYEQYF	TGTGCCAGCAGTTTTGCGGGGCAGCTCCCCTACGAGCAGTACTTC
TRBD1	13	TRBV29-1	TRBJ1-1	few	CSVTGTVNTEAFF	TGCAGCGTGACAGGGACGGTGAACACTGAAGCTTTCTTT
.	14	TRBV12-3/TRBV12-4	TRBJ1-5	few	CASTARDLNQPQHF	TGTGCCAGCACTGCCCGGGATCTCAATCAGCCCCAGCATTTT
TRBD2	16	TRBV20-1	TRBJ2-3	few	CSAGDTRGGSSDTQYF	TGCAGTGCTGGTGATACCCGGGGGGGCAGTTCAGATACGCAGTATTTT
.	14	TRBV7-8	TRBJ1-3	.	CASSLPVSGNTIYF	TGTGCCAGCAGCTTACCTGTCTCTGGAAACACCATATATTTT
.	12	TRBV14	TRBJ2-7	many	CASSPNRVEQYF	TGTGCCAGCAGCCCCAACAGGGTCGAGCAGTACTTC
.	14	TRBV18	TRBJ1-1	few	CASSPEKGTTEAFF	TGTGCCAGCTCACCAGAAAAGGGGACCACTGAAGCTTTCTTT
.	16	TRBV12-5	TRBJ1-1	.	CASGLIGGRRNTEAFF	TGTGCTAGTGGTTTAATCGGGGGGCGAAGGAACACTGAAGCTTTCTTT
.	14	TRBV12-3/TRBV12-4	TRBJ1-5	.	CASSLALGDQPQHF	TGTGCCAGCAGTTTAGCGTTAGGAGATCAGCCCCAGCATTTT
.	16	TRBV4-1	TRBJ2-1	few	CASSQVAAQGYNEQFF	TGCGCCAGCAGCCAAGTTGCGGCGCAGGGATACAATGAGCAGTTCTTC
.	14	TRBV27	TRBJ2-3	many	CASSSSTDTDTQYF	TGTGCCAGCAGTTCATCGACGGACACAGATACGCAGTATTTT
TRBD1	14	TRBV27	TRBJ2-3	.	CASGNRGLADTQYF	TGTGCCAGCGGGAACAGGGGGCTAGCAGATACGCAGTATTTT
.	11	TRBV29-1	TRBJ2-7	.	CSVGVDYEQYF	TGCAGCGTTGGGGTCGACTACGAGCAGTACTTC
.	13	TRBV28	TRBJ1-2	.	CASSFEDTRSYTF	TGTGCCAGCAGTTTCGAGGACACGAGGAGCTACACCTTC
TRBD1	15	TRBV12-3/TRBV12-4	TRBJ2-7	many	CASSFSYRGGSEQYF	TGTGCCAGCAGTTTTTCCTACAGGGGTGGAAGCGAGCAGTACTTC
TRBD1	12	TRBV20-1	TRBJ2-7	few	CSATRTGDEQYF	TGCAGTGCTACTCGGACAGGGGACGAGCAGTACTTC
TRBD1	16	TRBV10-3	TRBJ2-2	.	CAIRERTGMGTGELFF	TGTGCCATCAGAGAAAGGACAGGGATGGGCACCGGGGAGCTGTTTTTT
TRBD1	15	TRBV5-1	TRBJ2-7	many	CASSSLRDRGYEQYF	TGCGCCAGCAGCTCCCTCCGGGACAGGGGCTACGAGCAGTACTTC
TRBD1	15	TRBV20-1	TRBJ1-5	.	CSARDAGGENQPQHF	TGCAGTGCTAGAGATGCAGGGGGCGAGAATCAGCCCCAGCATTTT
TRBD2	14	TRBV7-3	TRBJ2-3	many	CASSRGGTTDTQYF	TGTGCCAGCAGCCGCGGGGGGACCACAGATACGCAGTATTTT
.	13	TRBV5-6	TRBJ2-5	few	CASSLDPEETQYF	TGTGCCAGCAGCCTCGACCCAGAAGAGACCCAGTACTTC
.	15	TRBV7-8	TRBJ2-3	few	CASSLGQGRRDTQYF	TGTGCCAGCAGCTTAGGTCAGGGTAGACGAGATACGCAGTATTTT
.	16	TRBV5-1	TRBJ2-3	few	CASSLDAESSTDTQYF	TGCGCCAGCAGCTTGGACGCAGAGTCAAGCACAGATACGCAGTATTTT
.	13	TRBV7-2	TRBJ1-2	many	CASSSRTAYGYTF	TGTGCCAGCAGCTCCCGGACAGCTTATGGCTACACCTTC
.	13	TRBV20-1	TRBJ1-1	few	CSARVRLNTEAFF	TGCAGTGCTAGAGTCAGGCTGAACACTGAAGCTTTCTTT
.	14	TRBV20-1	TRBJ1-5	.	CSARKRGSNQPQHF	TGCAGTGCTAGGAAAAGGGGGAGCAATCAGCCCCAGCATTTT
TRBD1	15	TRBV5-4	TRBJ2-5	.	CASSRDSVGIKTQYF	TGTGCCAGCAGCCGGGACAGTGTCGGGATAAAGACCCAGTACTTC
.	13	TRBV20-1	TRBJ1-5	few	CSATQVQNQPQHF	TGCAGTGCTACACAGGTCCAAAATCAGCCCCAGCATTTT
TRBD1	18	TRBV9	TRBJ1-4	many	CASSVDPRGSGGSEKLFF	TGTGCCAGCAGCGTAGACCCCCGGGGGTCAGGGGGCAGCGAAAAACTGTTTTTT
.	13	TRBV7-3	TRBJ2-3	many	CASSLTFGDTQYF	TGTGCCAGCAGCTTAACGTTTGGGGATACGCAGTATTTT
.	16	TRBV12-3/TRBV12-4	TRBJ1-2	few	CASSQTVGNNPYGYTF	TGTGCCAGCAGCCAGACAGTCGGAAACAACCCCTATGGCTACACCTTC
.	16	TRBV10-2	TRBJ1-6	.	CASSVNRAPDGSPLHF	TGCGCCAGCAGTGTGAACCGGGCCCCGGACGGTTCACCCCTCCACTTT
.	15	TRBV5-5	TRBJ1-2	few	CASSLESPVTVGYTF	TGTGCCAGCAGCTTGGAGTCTCCGGTAACCGTTGGCTACACCTTC
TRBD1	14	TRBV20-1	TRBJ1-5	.	CSARDRVSNQPQHF	TGCAGTGCCCGCGACAGGGTTAGCAATCAGCCCCAGCATTTT
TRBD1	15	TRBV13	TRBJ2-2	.	CTSASGTGDTGELLF	TGTACCAGCGCCTCGGGGACAGGAGACACCGGGGAGCTGCTTTTT
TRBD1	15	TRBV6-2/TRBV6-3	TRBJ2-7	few	CASITGGTGVREQYF	TGTGCCAGCATCACCGGCGGGACAGGGGTACGAGAGCAGTACTTC